The clone carrying this T cell receptor (beta chain) was picked up one time. Its specificity is unknown. Germline CDR1 MGHDK, CDR2 SYGVNS. The CDR3 length is 16 residues. Trimming took 0 bases from V and 7 from J, leaving 16 bases between them. This entry is derived from a study of shared clonotypes between healthy human individuals. At the level of the study: Serving as donors were a couple of women and a few men, whose ages spanned 18 to 49. Study-level results: On the whole, naive subsets had larger estimated richness than memory subsets had. Compared with clonotypes that all four donors shared, non-shared clonotypes had lower generation probabilities.

Sorted-subset replicate PCRs used 150 to 200 ng of genomic DNA. This amount corresponded to about 30,000 T cell genomes. Only in-frame clones appear in the TCRdb table, and some are missing; sequencing was by immunoSEQ multiplex PCR. The table lists around 2,000,000 clones, about 95% of them singletons. In the naive CD8 group, cells lacked CD45RO and were positively selected for CCR7, so terminally differentiated effector memory CD45RA+ cells were left out. Input material: naive CD8+ T cells sorted from blood. The sequence derives from a young man in good health. The chain uses TRBV25-1 and TRBJ2-1, with D perhaps given as TRBD1 or TRBD2 (6 bases each). The CDR3 DNA is TGTGCCAGCAGTGAATATGGGTCAGGGGCGGGGAATGAGCAGTTCTTC. Protein product: CASSEYGSGAGNEQFF.